This T cell receptor (beta chain) was obtained from a study of cytomegalovirus exposure and HLA in healthy donors. The CDR3 covers 17 residues. After removal of 3 bases from V and 2 bases from J, the junction contained 7 bases not matched to a gene. CDR1 is MDHEN and CDR2 is SYDVKM in the germline V gene. Concerning this clone itself: Its antigen is unknown.

Study findings and constraints: Immune exposure information comprised only CMV serostatus. Presence/absence comparisons presumed near-even sequencing depth among donors. Indistinguishable V segments, including TRBV6-2 and TRBV6-3, were excluded. Some TCR beta chains (164 of them) were listed as cytomegalovirus-associated.

The PCR employed 60 Vbeta primers together with 13 Jbeta primers. The method was immunoSEQ multiplex PCR; TCRdb's version includes in-frame clones alone and lacks a portion of them. The profile shows approximately 100,000 clones, 74% of them singletons. This receptor was obtained from a human donor in good health. Material for sequencing was PBMCs. The V call is TRBV28, the J call TRBJ2-1; 10 bases align to TRBD1. CDR3 sequence: CASSLQTGTGAYNEQFF. The CDR3 nucleotides are TGTGCCAGCAGTTTGCAAACCGGGACAGGGGCCTACAATGAGCAGTTCTTC.